One sample yielded the 7 T cell receptor beta chains listed below, sequenced in a study of blood T cell repertoires in COVID-19. Assay: immunoSEQ multiplex PCR; the TCRdb copy retains only in-frame clones and omits some. The top ten clones hold 0.2% to 0.3% of a sample with some 700,000 clones, over 80% of them seen once. Sequencing used peripheral blood. These TCRs come from a young woman with acute or convalescent COVID-19.

The genes are TRBV6-5 and TRBJ2-7; 9 bases are shared with TRBD2. The CDR3 length is 16 residues. With V trimmed by 0 bases and J by 5 bases, 8 bases remained unmatched. In germline, CDR1 is MNHEY, CDR2 SVGAGI. The CDR3 spells CASSYSGSGGMNEQYF. CDR3 bases: TGTGCCAGCAGTTACTCTGGGAGCGGGGGGATGAACGAGCAGTACTTC.

The V and J genes are TRBV6-5 and TRBJ2-4; a weak D match, TRBD1 (5 bases). Trimming left V 4 bases short and J 6 bases short, with 10 bases between. Germline lookup yields CDR1 MNHEY and CDR2 SVGAGI. This CDR3 is 13 amino acids long. The CDR3 here is CASSFIQGNIQYF. CDR3 bases: TGTGCCAGCAGTTTTATCCAGGGAAACATTCAGTACTTC.

Only a few counts were recorded for this clone. The rearrangement uses TRBV6-5 and TRBJ1-5; no firm D call. The CDR3 is 12 residues long. Per germline, CDR1 MNHEY and CDR2 SVGAGI. V dropped 5 bases and J dropped 4 bases, with 6 bases sitting between them. CDR3 region: CASSITNQPQHF. In nucleotides, the CDR3 is TGTGCCAGCAGTATTACTAATCAGCCCCAGCATTTT.

The gene calls are TRBV13 and TRBJ1-1, with D tentatively TRBD1 (6 bases). Between the trimmed V and J ends, which lost 4 bases and 6 bases, there was a span of 18 bases. The CDR3 length is 15 residues. Looked up from germline, CDR1 is PRHDT and CDR2 is FYEKMQ (reference sequence). The CDR3 loop is CASSWARGGPPEAFF. The CDR3 DNA reads as TGTGCCAGCAGCTGGGCGAGAGGGGGTCCCCCTGAAGCTTTCTTT.

V usage is TRBV27 and J usage is TRBJ1-2; 11 positions match TRBD1. The ends lost 5 bases at V and 7 bases at J; junction bases unmatched: 3. Germline V CDR1 and CDR2: MNHEY, SMNVEV (reference sequence). The CDR3 consists of 13 residues. The CDR3 nucleotides are TGTGCCAGCAGTCCAGGGACAGGGGGTGGCTACACCTTC. This gives the protein CASSPGTGGGYTF.

Written as DNA, the CDR3 is TGTGCCAGCAGCCCCCCCGGACCAGGGGAGACCCAGTACTTC. Residues: CASSPPGPGETQYF. The genes are TRBV7-9 and TRBJ2-5, with a weak D call TRBD1 (5 bases). Germline loops: CDR1 SEHNR, CDR2 FQNEAQ (reference sequence). The V end was cut by 5 bases, the J end by 5 bases, with 15 bases between. The CDR3 totals 14 residues.

The chain uses TRBV27 and TRBJ2-7, with TRBD2 identical over 13 bases. The CDR3 loop spans 17 amino acids. V was pared by 5 bases and J by 4 bases, with 11 bases of the junction left unmatched. The V gene's germline CDR1 is MNHEY and CDR2 SMNVEV (reference sequence). CDR3 protein: CASSPPRTSGGGYEQYF. CDR3 DNA: TGTGCCAGCAGTCCACCCCGGACTAGCGGGGGAGGTTACGAGCAGTACTTC.